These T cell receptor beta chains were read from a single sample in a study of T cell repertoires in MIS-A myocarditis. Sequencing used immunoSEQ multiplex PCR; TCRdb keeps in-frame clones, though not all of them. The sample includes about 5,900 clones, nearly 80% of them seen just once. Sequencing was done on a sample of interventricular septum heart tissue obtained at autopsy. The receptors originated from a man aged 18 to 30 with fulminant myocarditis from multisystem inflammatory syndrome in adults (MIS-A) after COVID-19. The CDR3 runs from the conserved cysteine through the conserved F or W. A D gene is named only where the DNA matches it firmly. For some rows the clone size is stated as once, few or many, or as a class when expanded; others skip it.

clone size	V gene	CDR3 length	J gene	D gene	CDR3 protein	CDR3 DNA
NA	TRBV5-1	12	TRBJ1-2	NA	CASSLGDYGYTF	TGCGCCAGCAGCTTGGGGGACTATGGCTACACCTTC
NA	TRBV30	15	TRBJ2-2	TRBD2	CAWSGVAGAVGELFF	TGTGCCTGGAGTGGAGTAGCGGGAGCAGTAGGGGAGCTGTTTTTT
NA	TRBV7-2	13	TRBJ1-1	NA	CASSAGHNTEAFF	TGTGCCAGCAGCGCCGGACATAACACTGAAGCTTTCTTT
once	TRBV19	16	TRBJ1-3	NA	CASSTRGGSAGNTIYF	TGTGCCAGTAGTACCCGGGGGGGATCGGCTGGAAACACCATATATTTT
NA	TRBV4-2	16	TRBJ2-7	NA	CASSQDLQGNSYEQYF	TGTGCCAGCAGCCAAGATCTGCAGGGCAATTCCTACGAGCAGTACTTC
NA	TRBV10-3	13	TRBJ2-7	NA	CAIMGGRGYEQYF	TGTGCCATCATGGGCGGAAGAGGCTACGAGCAGTACTTC
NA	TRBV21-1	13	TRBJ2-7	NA	CASSKGRVYEQYF	TGTGCCAGCAGCAAAGGTCGGGTGTACGAGCAGTACTTC
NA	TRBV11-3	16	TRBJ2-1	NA	CASSPRVGNSYNEQFF	TGTGCCAGCAGCCCCCGGGTAGGGAACTCCTACAATGAGCAGTTCTTC
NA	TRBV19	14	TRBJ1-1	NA	CASSIVGGNTEAFF	TGTGCCAGTAGTATAGTGGGCGGGAACACTGAAGCTTTCTTT
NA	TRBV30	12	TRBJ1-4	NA	CACQGREEKLFF	TGTGCCTGTCAGGGTCGGGAAGAAAAACTGTTTTTT
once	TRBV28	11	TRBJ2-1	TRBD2	CASRQWEGWFF	TGTGCCAGCAGACAATGGGAGGGTTGGTTCTTC
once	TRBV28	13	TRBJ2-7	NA	CASSLRVSGEQYF	TGTGCCAGCAGTCTCAGGGTATCGGGGGAGCAGTACTTC
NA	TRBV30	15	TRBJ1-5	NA	CAWSVSQAPNQPQHF	TGTGCCTGGAGTGTCAGCCAGGCACCCAATCAGCCCCAGCATTTT
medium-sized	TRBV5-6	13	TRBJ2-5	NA	CASSFQREETQYF	TGTGCCAGCAGCTTCCAAAGGGAGGAGACCCAGTACTTC
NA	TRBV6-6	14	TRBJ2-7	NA	CASSYRRDGYEQYF	TGTGCCAGCAGTTATAGGCGGGACGGATACGAGCAGTACTTC
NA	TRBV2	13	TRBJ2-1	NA	CASRVDWSNEQFF	TGTGCCAGCAGGGTGGATTGGAGCAATGAGCAGTTCTTC
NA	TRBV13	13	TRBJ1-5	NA	CASSLLRGQPQHF	TGTGCCAGCAGCTTACTTCGGGGTCAGCCCCAGCATTTT
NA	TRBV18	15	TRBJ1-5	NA	CASSPPGAANQPQHF	TGTGCCAGCTCACCTCCAGGGGCGGCCAATCAGCCCCAGCATTTT
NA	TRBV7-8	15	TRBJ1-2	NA	CASSLVAGRAYGYTF	TGTGCCAGCAGCTTAGTAGCAGGACGGGCCTATGGCTACACCTTC
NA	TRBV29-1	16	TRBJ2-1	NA	CSVEDYTGLEYNEQFF	TGCAGCGTTGAAGACTACACGGGACTCGAGTACAATGAGCAGTTCTTC
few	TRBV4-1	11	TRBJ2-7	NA	CASSQDYEQYF	TGCGCCAGCAGCCAAGACTACGAGCAGTACTTC
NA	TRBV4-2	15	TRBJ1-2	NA	CASSQEYTGGLGYTF	TGTGCCAGCAGCCAAGAGTATACGGGTGGGCTTGGCTACACCTTC
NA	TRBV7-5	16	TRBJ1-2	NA	CARSLVPEELNYGYTF	TGTGCCAGAAGCTTAGTCCCAGAGGAACTTAACTATGGCTACACCTTC